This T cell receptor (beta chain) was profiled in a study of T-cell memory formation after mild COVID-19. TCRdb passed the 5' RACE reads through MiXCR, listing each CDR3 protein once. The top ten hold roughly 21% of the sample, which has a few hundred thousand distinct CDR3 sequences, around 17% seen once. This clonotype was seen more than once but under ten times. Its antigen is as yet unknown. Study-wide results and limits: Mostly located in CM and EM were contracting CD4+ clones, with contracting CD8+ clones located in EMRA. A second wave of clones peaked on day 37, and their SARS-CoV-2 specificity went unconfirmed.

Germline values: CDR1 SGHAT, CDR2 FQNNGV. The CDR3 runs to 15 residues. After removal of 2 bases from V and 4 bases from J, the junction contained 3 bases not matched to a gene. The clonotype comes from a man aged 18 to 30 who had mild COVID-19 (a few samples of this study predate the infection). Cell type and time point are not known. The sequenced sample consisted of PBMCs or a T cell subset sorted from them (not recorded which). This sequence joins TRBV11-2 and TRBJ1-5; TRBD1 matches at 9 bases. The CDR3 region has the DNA TGTGCCAGCAGCTTACGGACAGGGGTAAATCAGCCCCAGCATTTT. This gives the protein CASSLRTGVNQPQHF.